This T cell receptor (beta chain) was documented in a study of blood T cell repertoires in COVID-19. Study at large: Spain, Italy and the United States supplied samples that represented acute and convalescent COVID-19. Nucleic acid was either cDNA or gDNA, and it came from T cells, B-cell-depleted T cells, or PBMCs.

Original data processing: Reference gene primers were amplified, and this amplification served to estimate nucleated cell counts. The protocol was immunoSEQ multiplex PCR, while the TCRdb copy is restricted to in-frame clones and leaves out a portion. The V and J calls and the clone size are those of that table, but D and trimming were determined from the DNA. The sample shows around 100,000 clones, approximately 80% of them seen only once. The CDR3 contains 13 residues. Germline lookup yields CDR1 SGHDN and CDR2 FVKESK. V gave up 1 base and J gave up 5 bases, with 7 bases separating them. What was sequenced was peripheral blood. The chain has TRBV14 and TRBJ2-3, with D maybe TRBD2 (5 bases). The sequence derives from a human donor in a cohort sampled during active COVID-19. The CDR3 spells CASSQVGRDTQYF. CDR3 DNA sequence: TGTGCCAGCAGCCAAGTGGGGAGAGATACGCAGTATTTT.